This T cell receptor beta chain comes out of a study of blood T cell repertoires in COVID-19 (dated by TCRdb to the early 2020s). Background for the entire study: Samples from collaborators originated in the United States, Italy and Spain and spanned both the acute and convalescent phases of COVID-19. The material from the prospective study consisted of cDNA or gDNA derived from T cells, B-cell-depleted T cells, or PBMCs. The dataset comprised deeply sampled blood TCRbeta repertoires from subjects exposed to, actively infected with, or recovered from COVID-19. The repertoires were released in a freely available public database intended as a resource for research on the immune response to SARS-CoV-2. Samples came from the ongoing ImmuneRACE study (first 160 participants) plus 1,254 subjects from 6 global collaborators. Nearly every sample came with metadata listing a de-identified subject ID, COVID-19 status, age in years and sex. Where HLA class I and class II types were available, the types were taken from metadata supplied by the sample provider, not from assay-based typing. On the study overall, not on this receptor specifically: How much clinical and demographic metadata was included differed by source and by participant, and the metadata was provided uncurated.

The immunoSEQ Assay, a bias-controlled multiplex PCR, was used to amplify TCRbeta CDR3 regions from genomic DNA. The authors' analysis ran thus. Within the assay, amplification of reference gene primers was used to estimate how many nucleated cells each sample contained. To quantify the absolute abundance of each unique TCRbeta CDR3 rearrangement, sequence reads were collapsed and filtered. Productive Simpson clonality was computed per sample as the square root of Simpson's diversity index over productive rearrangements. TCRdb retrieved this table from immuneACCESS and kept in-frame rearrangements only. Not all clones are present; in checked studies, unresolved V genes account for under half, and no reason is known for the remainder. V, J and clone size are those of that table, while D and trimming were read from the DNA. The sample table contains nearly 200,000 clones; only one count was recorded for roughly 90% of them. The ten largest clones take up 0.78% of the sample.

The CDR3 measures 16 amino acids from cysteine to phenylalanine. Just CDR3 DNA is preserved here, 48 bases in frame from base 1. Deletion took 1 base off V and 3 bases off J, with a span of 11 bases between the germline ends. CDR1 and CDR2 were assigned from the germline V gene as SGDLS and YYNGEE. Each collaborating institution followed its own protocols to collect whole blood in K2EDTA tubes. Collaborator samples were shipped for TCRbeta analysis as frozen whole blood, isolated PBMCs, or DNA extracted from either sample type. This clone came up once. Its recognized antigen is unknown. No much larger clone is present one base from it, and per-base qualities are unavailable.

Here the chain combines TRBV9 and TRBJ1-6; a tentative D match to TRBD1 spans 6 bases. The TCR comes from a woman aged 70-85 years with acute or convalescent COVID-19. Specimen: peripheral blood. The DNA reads TGTGCCAGCAGCGTATCAGGGGCTTTCTATAATTCACCCCTCCACTTT. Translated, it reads CASSVSGAFYNSPLHF.